A selection of T cell receptor beta chains follows, all from one sample in a study of blood T cell repertoires in COVID-19. The table came from immunoSEQ multiplex PCR; TCRdb's copy has only in-frame clones and leaves some out. The profile shows a few hundred thousand clones, around 90% of them singletons. The source material was peripheral blood. The receptors originated from a woman in her sixties with COVID-19, enrolled during active disease. Both conserved end residues are part of each CDR3. A D gene is named only where the DNA matches it firmly. Rows may omit the clone size; those that give it use once, few, many or a size class.

D,V,J,size,DNA,CDR3
.,TRBV7-8,TRBJ1-2,.,TGTGCCAGCAGCCCAAATGGTCCGGGGGAGGATGGCTACACCTTC,CASSPNGPGEDGYTF
TRBD1,TRBV5-1,TRBJ1-1,.,TGCGCCAGCAGCTTTTACGACAGGGTGAACACTGAAGCTTTCTTT,CASSFYDRVNTEAFF
.,TRBV7-9,TRBJ2-5,.,TGTGCCAGCAGCTTAGCGCTAAGGGGGATCCAAGAGACCCAGTACTTC,CASSLALRGIQETQYF
.,TRBV21-1,TRBJ2-2,few,TGTGCCAGCAGCACCGGGACAGAGAACACCGGGGAGCTGTTTTTT,CASSTGTENTGELFF
TRBD1,TRBV27,TRBJ1-2,.,TGTGCCAGCAGGGGGACAGGGGGTTCTCCTTACACCTTC,CASRGTGGSPYTF
TRBD2,TRBV10-3,TRBJ2-7,.,TGTGCCATCAGTGAGTCCTCCGGGACTAGCGGCGAGCAGTACTTC,CAISESSGTSGEQYF
.,TRBV6-4,TRBJ2-5,.,TGTGCCAGCAGTGACTCGGGGGGACCCCAAGAGACCCAGTACTTC,CASSDSGGPQETQYF
TRBD2,TRBV6-2/TRBV6-3,TRBJ2-7,.,TGTGCCAGCAGTTACTCCTTAGCGGGGGGACGCGGATCCTACGAGCAGTACTTC,CASSYSLAGGRGSYEQYF
TRBD1,TRBV4-3,TRBJ1-4,.,TGCGCCAGCAGCCAAGACGTAGGGGGCAATGAAAAACTGTTTTTT,CASSQDVGGNEKLFF
.,TRBV7-2,TRBJ2-7,.,TGTGCCAGCAGCTCCACACCGGGAGAGCAGTACTTC,CASSSTPGEQYF
.,TRBV6-6,TRBJ1-1,once,TGTGCCAGCACCGAAAGGGGGACTGAAGCTTTCTTT,CASTERGTEAFF
.,TRBV19,TRBJ1-1,.,TGTGCCAGTAGTATTGACTGGGCTGAAGCTTTCTTT,CASSIDWAEAFF
TRBD1,TRBV5-1,TRBJ2-1,.,TGCGCCAGCAGCTTGGCCGAAGGACAGGTTTCCTACAATGAGCAGTTCTTC,CASSLAEGQVSYNEQFF
TRBD1,TRBV18,TRBJ1-4,.,TGTGCCAGCTCACCATCCGGGACAGGGCGAGCCCTTGGAGAAAAACTGTTTTTT,CASSPSGTGRALGEKLFF
.,TRBV6-6,TRBJ2-1,.,TGTGCCAGCAGTTACCCCGGGGTGTCCTACAATGAGCAGTTCTTC,CASSYPGVSYNEQFF
.,TRBV6-2/TRBV6-3,TRBJ1-6,few,TGTGCCAGCAGTTACTCGATCAGGGGCGGCTCACCCCTCCACTTT,CASSYSIRGGSPLHF
.,TRBV19,TRBJ1-2,.,TGTGCCAGTGTGGACATCTTCTATGGCTACACCTTC,CASVDIFYGYTF
.,TRBV18,TRBJ1-5,.,TGTGCCAGCTCACCAGAGGTGGGGATTGACGGGGATCAGCCCCAGCATTTT,CASSPEVGIDGDQPQHF
.,TRBV7-2,TRBJ1-5,.,TGTGCCAGCAGCGGAGGCGGGGGAGGACAGCCCCAGCATTTT,CASSGGGGGQPQHF
TRBD1,TRBV19,TRBJ1-5,.,TGTGCCAGTACAGGACAGGGGGCGAGTCGGGGCTATAGCAATCAGCCCCAGCATTTT,CASTGQGASRGYSNQPQHF
TRBD2,TRBV27,TRBJ2-1,.,TGTGCCAGCACCCGAGCTAGCGGGGGTGACAATGAGCAGTTCTTC,CASTRASGGDNEQFF
TRBD2,TRBV3-1/TRBV3-2,TRBJ2-2,.,TGTGCCAGCAGCCAAGGAATAGCGGGGTGGAACACCGGGGAGCTGTTTTTT,CASSQGIAGWNTGELFF
TRBD1,TRBV7-9,TRBJ1-2,.,TGTGCCAGCAGCCCCGGGACAGACAACTATGGCTACACCTTC,CASSPGTDNYGYTF
TRBD1,TRBV19,TRBJ1-4,.,TGTGCCAGTAGTACTCATCCGGGACAGGGATTTGAAAAACTGTTTTTT,CASSTHPGQGFEKLFF
.,TRBV2,TRBJ2-1,.,TGTGCCAGCAGTGGTGGGGTCCAGGGAATCAGCTCCTACAATGAGCAGTTCTTC,CASSGGVQGISSYNEQFF
.,TRBV6-5,TRBJ1-2,.,TGTGCCAGCAGTTACTCCCCTGGGGGCGACTATGGCTACACCTTC,CASSYSPGGDYGYTF